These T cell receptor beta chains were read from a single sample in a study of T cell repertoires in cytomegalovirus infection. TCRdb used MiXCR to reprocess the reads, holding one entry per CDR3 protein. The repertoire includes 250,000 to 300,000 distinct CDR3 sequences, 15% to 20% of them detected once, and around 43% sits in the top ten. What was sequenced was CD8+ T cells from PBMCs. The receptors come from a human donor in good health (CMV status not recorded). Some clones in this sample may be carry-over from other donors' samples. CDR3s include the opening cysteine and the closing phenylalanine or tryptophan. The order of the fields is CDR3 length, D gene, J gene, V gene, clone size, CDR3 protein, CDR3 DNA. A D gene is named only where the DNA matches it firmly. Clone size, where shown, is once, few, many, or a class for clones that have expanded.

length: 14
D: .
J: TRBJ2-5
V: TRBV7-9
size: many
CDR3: CASSLPDGQETQYF
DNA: TGTGCCAGCAGCTTACCTGACGGTCAAGAGACCCAGTACTTC

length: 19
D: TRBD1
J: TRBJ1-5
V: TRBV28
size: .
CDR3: CASSLSPRPGTVFNQPQHF
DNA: TGTGCCAGCAGTTTATCCCCCCGGCCCGGGACAGTTTTTAATCAGCCCCAGCATTTT

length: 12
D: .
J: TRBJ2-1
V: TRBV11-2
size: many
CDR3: CASSWRGDEQFF
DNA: TGTGCCAGCAGCTGGAGGGGAGATGAGCAGTTCTTC

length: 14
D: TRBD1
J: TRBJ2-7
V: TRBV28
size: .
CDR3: CASRETGTAYEQYF
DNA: TGTGCCAGCAGGGAGACAGGGACCGCCTACGAGCAGTACTTC

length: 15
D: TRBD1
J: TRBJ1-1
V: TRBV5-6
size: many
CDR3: CASSLAARGDTEAFF
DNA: TGTGCCAGCAGCTTGGCCGCCAGGGGGGACACTGAAGCTTTCTTT

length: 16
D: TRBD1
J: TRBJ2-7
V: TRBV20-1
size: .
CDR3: CSARVPGQGASYEQYF
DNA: TGCAGTGCTAGGGTTCCGGGACAGGGGGCCTCCTACGAGCAGTACTTC

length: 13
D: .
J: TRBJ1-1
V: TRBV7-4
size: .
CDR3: CASSQVGRTEAFF
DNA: TGTGCCAGCAGCCAGGTGGGGCGCACTGAAGCTTTCTTT

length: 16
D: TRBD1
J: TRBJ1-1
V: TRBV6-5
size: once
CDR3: CASSYIEGQRNTEAFF
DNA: TGTGCCAGCAGTTACATCGAGGGACAGAGGAACACTGAAGCTTTCTTT

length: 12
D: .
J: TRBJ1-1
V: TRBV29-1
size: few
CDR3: CSSSRENTEAFF
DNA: TGCAGCTCGAGCCGGGAAAACACTGAAGCTTTCTTT

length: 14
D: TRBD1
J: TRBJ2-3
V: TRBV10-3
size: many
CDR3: CATDSGQGSDTQYF
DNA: TGTGCCACCGACTCGGGACAGGGTTCAGATACGCAGTATTTT

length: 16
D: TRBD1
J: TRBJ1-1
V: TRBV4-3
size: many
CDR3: CASSQEAGQGRTEAFF
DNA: TGCGCCAGCAGCCAAGAGGCGGGACAGGGTCGGACTGAAGCTTTCTTT

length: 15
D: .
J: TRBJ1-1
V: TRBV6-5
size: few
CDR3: CASSYKTGSGPEAFF
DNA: TGTGCCAGCAGTTATAAGACAGGTTCAGGCCCTGAAGCTTTCTTT

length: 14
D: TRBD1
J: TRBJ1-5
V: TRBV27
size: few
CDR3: CASSPQGANQPQHF
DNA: TGTGCCAGCAGCCCTCAGGGGGCAAATCAGCCCCAGCATTTT

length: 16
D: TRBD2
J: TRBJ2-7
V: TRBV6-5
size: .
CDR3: CASSYSAGGYSYEQYF
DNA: TGTGCCAGCAGTTACTCGGCGGGAGGGTACTCCTACGAGCAGTACTTC

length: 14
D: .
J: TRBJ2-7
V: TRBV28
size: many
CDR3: CASSFGSFSYEQYF
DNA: TGTGCCAGCAGTTTCGGGTCTTTTTCCTACGAGCAGTACTTC

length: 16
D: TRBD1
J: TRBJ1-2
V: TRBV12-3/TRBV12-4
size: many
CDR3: CASSTHPTGTDYGYTF
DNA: TGTGCCAGCAGTACGCACCCGACAGGGACCGACTATGGCTACACCTTC

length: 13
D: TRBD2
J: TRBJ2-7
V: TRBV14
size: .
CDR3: CASSQATSSEQYF
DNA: TGTGCCAGCAGCCAAGCGACTAGCTCCGAGCAGTACTTC

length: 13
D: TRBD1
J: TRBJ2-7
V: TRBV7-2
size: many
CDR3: CASSGTAIYEQYF
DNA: TGTGCCAGCAGCGGGACAGCCATTTACGAGCAGTACTTC

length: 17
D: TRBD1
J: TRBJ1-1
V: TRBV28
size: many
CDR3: CASQTRDRVSLDTEAFF
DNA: TGTGCCAGCCAAACAAGGGACAGGGTATCATTGGACACTGAAGCTTTCTTT

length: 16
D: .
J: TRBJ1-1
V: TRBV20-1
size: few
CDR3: CSARDPSIGDNTEAFF
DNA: TGCAGTGCTAGAGATCCATCTATCGGGGATAACACTGAAGCTTTCTTT

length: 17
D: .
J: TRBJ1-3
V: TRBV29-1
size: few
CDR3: CSVEDRAGPASGNTIYF
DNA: TGCAGCGTTGAAGATCGGGCCGGACCGGCCTCTGGAAACACCATATATTTT

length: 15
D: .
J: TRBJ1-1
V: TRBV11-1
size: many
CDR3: CASSSFAGPLPEAFF
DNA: TGTGCCAGCAGCTCCTTTGCGGGTCCTTTACCTGAAGCTTTCTTT

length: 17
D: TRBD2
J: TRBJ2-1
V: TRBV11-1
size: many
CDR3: CASSLKGLAGGYNEQFF
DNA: TGTGCCAGCAGCTTAAAAGGACTAGCGGGGGGATACAATGAGCAGTTCTTC

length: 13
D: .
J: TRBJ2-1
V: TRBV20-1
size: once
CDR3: CSARDPTGNEQFF
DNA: TGCAGTGCTAGAGATCCGACTGGGAATGAGCAGTTCTTC

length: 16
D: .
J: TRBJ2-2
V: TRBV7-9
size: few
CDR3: CASLRGQFANTGELFF
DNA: TGTGCCAGCCTCCGCGGACAGTTCGCGAACACCGGGGAGCTGTTTTTT

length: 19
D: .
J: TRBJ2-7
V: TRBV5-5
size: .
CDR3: CASSRGVQGPGYDSYEQYF
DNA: TGTGCCAGCAGCCGTGGAGTACAGGGACCAGGTTACGACTCCTACGAGCAGTACTTC